The 8 T cell receptor beta chains reported below all come from one sample, sequenced in a study of control samples from healthy donors and cancer patients. The protocol was immunoSEQ multiplex PCR, while the TCRdb copy is restricted to in-frame clones and leaves out a portion. The sample carries roughly 370,000 clones, 80% to 95% recorded once. The sample taken for sequencing was PBMCs. These receptor sequences come from a middle-aged man with head and neck cancer.

The chain links TRBV19 to TRBJ1-5; TRBD1 agrees at 7 bases. The CDR3 is 16 amino acids. Losses at the gene ends were 9 bases for V and 5 bases for J; bases not matched to a gene: 16. The V gene's germline CDR1 is LNHDA and CDR2 SQIVND (reference sequence). The CDR3 region is CASLTWGGGQDQPQHF. The CDR3 DNA reads as TGTGCCAGCCTGACCTGGGGGGGAGGACAGGATCAGCCCCAGCATTTT.

This sequence joins TRBV28 and TRBJ1-1; 7 bases are shared with TRBD1. Germline assignment: CDR1 MDHEN and CDR2 SYDVKM. V was clipped by 4 bases and J by 6 bases; unmatched bases: 5. The CDR3 runs 13 residues. This CDR3 is CASSSTGVSEAFF. Here the CDR3 DNA reads TGTGCCAGCAGTTCTACAGGGGTTTCTGAAGCTTTCTTT.

This chain joins TRBV7-2 and TRBJ1-2; 7 bases match TRBD1. Germline values: CDR1 SGHTA, CDR2 FQGNSA. V shed 2 bases and J 8 bases; nucleotides not matched to a gene: 8. The CDR3 contains 14 residues. Written as DNA, the CDR3 is TGTGCCAGCAGCTTAAAGGGACAGACGATCGGCTACACCTTC. Residues: CASSLKGQTIGYTF.

The chain carries TRBV7-8 and TRBJ1-6; 7 positions match TRBD1. The J segment lost 7 bases and the V segment lost 4 bases, leaving 7 bases of the junction unmatched. CDR1 SGHVS and CDR2 FQNEAQ come from the germline V gene. This CDR3 is 15 amino acids long. CDR3 sequence (DNA): TGTGCCAGCAGCTCCTTAGGGACAGAAAATTCACCCCTCCACTTT. Protein sequence: CASSSLGTENSPLHF.

This chain uses TRBV6-6 with TRBJ1-1; TRBD1 matches 7 bases. V was clipped by 5 bases and J by 4 bases; unmatched bases: 28. Germline assignment: CDR1 MNHNY and CDR2 SVGAGI (reference sequence). This CDR3 region has 21 residues. As DNA, the CDR3 is TGTGCCAGCAGTCGCGCCCCGGGACAGTATAAGGGGTGGTATTTGGGCACTGAAGCTTTCTTT. Amino acids: CASSRAPGQYKGWYLGTEAFF.

The chain employs TRBV29-1 and TRBJ1-2; D unresolved. Germline values: CDR1 SQVTM, CDR2 ANQGSEA. This CDR3 is built from 13 residues. Trimming shortened V by 3 bases and J by 2 bases, and 10 bases separated the two germline ends. CDR3 DNA: TGCAGCGTTGAGGGTGCGGGGAACTATGGCTACACCTTC. Amino acids: CSVEGAGNYGYTF.

The chain is built from TRBV9 and TRBJ1-5; the D is unclear. V dropped 2 bases and J dropped 5 bases, with 11 bases sitting between them. Per germline, CDR1 SGDLS and CDR2 YYNGEE. This CDR3 is 14 amino acids long. The CDR3 DNA reads TGTGCCAGCAGCGTCGAGGAAAGGGATCAGCCCCAGCATTTT. It specifies CASSVEERDQPQHF.

The chain combines TRBV5-4 with TRBJ2-4, with D perhaps given as TRBD1 or TRBD2 (5 bases each). CDR3 size: 15 residues. Germline loops: CDR1 SGHNT, CDR2 YYREEE (reference sequence). Trimming took 0 bases from V and 6 from J, leaving 13 bases between them. This CDR3 is CASSLGEPGGNIQYF. DNA of the CDR3: TGTGCCAGCAGCTTGGGGGAGCCTGGGGGAAACATTCAGTACTTC.